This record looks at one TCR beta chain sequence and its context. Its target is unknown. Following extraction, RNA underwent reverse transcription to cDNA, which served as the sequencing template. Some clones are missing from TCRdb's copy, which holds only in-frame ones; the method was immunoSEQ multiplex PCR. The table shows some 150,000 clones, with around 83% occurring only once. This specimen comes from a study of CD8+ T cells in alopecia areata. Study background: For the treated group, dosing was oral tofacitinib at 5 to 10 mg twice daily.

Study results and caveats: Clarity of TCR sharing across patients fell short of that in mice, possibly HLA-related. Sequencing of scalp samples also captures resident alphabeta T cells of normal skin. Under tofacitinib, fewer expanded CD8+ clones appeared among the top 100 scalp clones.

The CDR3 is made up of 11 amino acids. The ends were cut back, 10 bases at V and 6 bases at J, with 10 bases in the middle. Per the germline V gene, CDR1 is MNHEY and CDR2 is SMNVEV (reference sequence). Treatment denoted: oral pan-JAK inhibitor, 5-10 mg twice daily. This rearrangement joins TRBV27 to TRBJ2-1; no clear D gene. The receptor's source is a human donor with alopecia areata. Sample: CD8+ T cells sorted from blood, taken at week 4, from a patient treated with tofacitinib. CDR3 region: CATVYGNEQFF. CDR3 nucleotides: TGTGCCACAGTTTACGGCAATGAGCAGTTCTTC.